Listed here are 21 T cell receptor beta chains from one sample, sequenced in a study of T cell clonotyping in hematopoietic cell transplantation (dated by TCRdb to the early 2020s). The time point label, read with the paper, signifies: recipient sample about 28 days before transplant, after cytoreduction. Preparation of the library involved the immunoSEQ multiplex PCR assay. In its TCRdb copy, this immuneACCESS table keeps in-frame sequences only and misses some clones. Where compared with another copy, unresolved V genes explain less than half of these, and the others have no known cause. The sample table holds approximately 9,000 clones, of which about 90% were seen once. The ten largest clones represent around 26% of the sample. The sequencing here drew on peripheral blood mononuclear cells, taken before stem cell transplant. All receptors come from a woman aged 60-75 years with acute myeloid leukemia. Some clones in this sample may be carry-over from other donors' samples.

V is TRBV6-5 and J is TRBJ1-1, with 8 nucleotides matching TRBD1. The germline V gene has CDR1 MNHEY and CDR2 SVGAGI. Trimming at V came to 6 bases and at J to 11 bases, leaving 8 bases not matched to a gene. This CDR3 region has 12 residues. The CDR3 loop is CASSRPGQAAFF. The CDR3 DNA reads as TGTGCCAGCAGCCGACCGGGACAGGCGGCTTTCTTT.

The chain employs TRBV9 and TRBJ2-7; D unclear. Trimming stripped 3 bases from V and 0 bases from J, with 4 bases between. Germline V gene data show CDR1 as SGDLS and CDR2 as YYNGEE. The CDR3 is 12 amino acids. As DNA, the CDR3 is TGTGCCAGCAGCGGGAACTCCTACGAGCAGTACTTC. As protein: CASSGNSYEQYF.

The chain carries TRBV9 and TRBJ1-3; unclear D gene. The V and J ends lost 0 bases and 0 bases respectively, with 7 bases between them. Germline V gene data show CDR1 as SGDLS and CDR2 as YYNGEE. The CDR3 is 15 residues long. Here the CDR3 reads CASSVDQSSGNTIYF. As DNA, the CDR3 is TGTGCCAGCAGCGTAGATCAGAGCTCTGGAAACACCATATATTTT. Looking up the rest from reference TRBV9 and TRBJ1-3 gives the full variable domain: DSGVTQTPKHLITATGQRVTLRCSPRSGDLSVYWYQQSLDQGLQFLIQYYNGEERAKGNILERFSAQQFPDLHSELNLSSLELGDSALYFCASSVDQSSGNTIYFGEGSWLTVV.

This clone has a single count. The chain is built from TRBV2 and TRBJ2-6; D could derive from TRBD1 or TRBD2 (5 bases each). V lost 9 bases and J lost 2, with 8 bases in between. This CDR3 is built from 13 residues. Germline V CDR1 and CDR2: SNHLY, FYNNEI. This chain's CDR3 is CARRGTGANVLTF. CDR3 in DNA: TGTGCCAGGAGGGGCACTGGGGCCAACGTCCTGACTTTC.

The rearrangement uses TRBV6-1 and TRBJ2-2; no clear D gene. In germline, CDR1 is MNHNS, CDR2 SASEGT. V lost 1 base and J lost 4, with 10 bases in between. The CDR3 covers 15 residues. The CDR3 reads CASSEGRYFTGELFF. The CDR3 DNA is TGTGCCAGCAGTGAAGGGCGATACTTCACCGGGGAGCTGTTTTTT.

The chain has TRBV29-1 and TRBJ2-7, with 7 bases fitting TRBD1. Per the germline V gene, CDR1 is SQVTM and CDR2 is ANQGSEA. The CDR3 contains 14 residues. The trim removed 5 bases at V and 2 bases at J, leaving 9 bases unmatched. The CDR3 is CSVKQGPPTYEQYF. The CDR3 DNA sequence: TGCAGCGTTAAACAGGGGCCTCCAACCTACGAGCAGTACTTC.

The V and J genes are TRBV4-2 and TRBJ2-7; D ambiguous. The CDR3 sequence is 14 residues long. The V end lost 0 bases, the J end lost 6 bases, and 12 bases lay between the germline ends. Germline CDR1 and CDR2: LGHNA and YNFKEQ. Written as DNA, the CDR3 is TGTGCCAGCAGCCAAGATTATCAGTGGCCCGAGCAGTACTTC. This sequence encodes CASSQDYQWPEQYF.

V is TRBV10-2 and J is TRBJ2-4; D not resolved. V lost 3 bases to trimming and J lost 7 bases, with 19 bases between them. Germline CDR1 WSHSY, CDR2 SAAADI. CDR3 length: 16 residues. CDR3 loop: CASSDQAGLKGNIQYF. The CDR3 coding sequence is TGCGCCAGCAGTGACCAAGCCGGGTTAAAGGGTAACATTCAGTACTTC.

The V and J genes are TRBV9 and TRBJ1-4; D call uncertain. Trimming cost V 4 bases and J 5 bases, with 3 bases left between them. The germline V gene has CDR1 SGDLS and CDR2 YYNGEE. The CDR3 covers 11 residues. The DNA for the CDR3 is TGTGCCAGCAGCCGAAATGAAAAACTGTTTTTT. It yields the protein CASSRNEKLFF.

The chain is built from TRBV30 and TRBJ2-7; possible D gene TRBD2, 6 bases. Germline values: CDR1 GTSNPN, CDR2 SVGIG (reference sequence). V lost 2 bases, J lost 3 bases, and 14 bases lay in between. This CDR3 is 14 amino acids long. The CDR3 loop is CAWSSLGGIYEQYF. DNA of the CDR3: TGTGCCTGGAGTTCCCTGGGGGGAATCTACGAGCAGTACTTC.

The CDR3, as DNA: TGTGCCAGCAGCCCAAGTGGGGGGTATGAAGCTTTCTTT. Translated: CASSPSGGYEAFF. The chain recombines TRBV7-6 with TRBJ1-1; D might be TRBD1 (5 bases). With 5 bases removed from V and 7 bases from J, the gap between germline ends came to 14 bases. The CDR3 loop spans 13 amino acids. The germline V gene encodes CDR1 SGHVS and CDR2 FNYEAQ.

This chain uses TRBV23-1 with TRBJ2-1; tentative D call: TRBD2 (5 bases). TRBV23-1 is placed among ORFs of uncertain function. The CDR3 extends over 17 amino acids. V lost 0 bases, J lost 2 bases, and 14 bases lay in between. CDR3: CASSQSIEGVAYNEQFF. In DNA, the CDR3 is TGCGCCAGCAGTCAATCGATCGAGGGAGTGGCCTACAATGAGCAGTTCTTC.

The rearrangement uses TRBV7-3 and TRBJ2-5; D may be TRBD2 (6 bases). The V end was cut by 1 base, the J end by 5 bases, with 14 bases between. The CDR3 is made up of 15 amino acids. The V gene's germline CDR1 is SGHTA and CDR2 FQGTGA. CDR3: CASSLMSSVGETQYF. CDR3 nucleotides: TGTGCCAGCAGCTTAATGTCTAGCGTGGGGGAGACCCAGTACTTC.

The chain couples TRBV27 to TRBJ2-7; tentatively, D is TRBD1 or TRBD2 (5 bases each). The CDR3 has 15 amino acids. CDR1 and CDR2 from the germline V gene are MNHEY and SMNVEV (reference sequence). V gave up 5 bases and J gave up 2 bases, with 16 bases separating them. The CDR3 sequence is CASSLTYGTPYEQYF. The CDR3 DNA sequence: TGTGCCAGCAGTCTTACATACGGGACCCCCTACGAGCAGTACTTC.

V and J are TRBV30 and TRBJ1-4; 8 nucleotides line up with TRBD1. The CDR3 is 15 amino acids. The V gene's germline CDR1 is GTSNPN and CDR2 SVGIG (reference sequence). The ends lost 0 bases at V and 4 bases at J; junction bases unmatched: 4. The CDR3 sequence is CAWSVQGGYNEKLFF. DNA of the CDR3: TGTGCCTGGAGTGTACAGGGGGGATATAATGAAAAACTGTTTTTT.

The genes are TRBV5-4 and TRBJ2-3; D might be TRBD1 (6 bases). Trimming stripped 1 base from V and 0 bases from J, with 12 bases between. This CDR3 spans 16 amino acids. The germline gives CDR1 SGHNT, CDR2 YYREEE (reference sequence). In nucleotides, the CDR3 is TGTGCCAGCAGCTTGAAGGGGGTTCGGAGCACAGATACGCAGTATTTT. Translating gives CASSLKGVRSTDTQYF.

V usage is TRBV10-2 and J usage is TRBJ2-3; D tentatively reads TRBD1 or TRBD2 (5 bases each). CDR3 size: 16 residues. Germline CDR1 reads WSHSY; CDR2 reads SAAADI. Trimming removed 6 bases from V and 2 bases from J, with 18 bases in between. In nucleotides, the CDR3 is TGCGCCAGCAGCCGACCTCGGGGCGGTTACACAGATACGCAGTATTTT. Its protein product is CASSRPRGGYTDTQYF.

The rearrangement uses TRBV14 and TRBJ2-7, with 7 bases fitting TRBD2. Germline V gene lookup returns CDR1 SGHDN and CDR2 FVKESK. The V gene end was trimmed by 4 bases and the J gene end by 7 bases; junction bases not matched to a gene: 10. The CDR3 loop spans 14 amino acids. Here the CDR3 DNA reads TGTGCCAGCAGCCCCGGCGCGGGAGCATGGGAGCAGTACGTC. This codes for CASSPGAGAWEQYV.

The CDR3 DNA is TGTGCCAGCAGCCAGCCCCAGGGATCCGCAGATACGCAGTATTTT. This encodes CASSQPQGSADTQYF. The chain couples TRBV4-2 to TRBJ2-3, with D possibly matching TRBD1 (5 bases). Germline V gene data show CDR1 as LGHNA and CDR2 as YNFKEQ. This CDR3 region has 15 residues. The V end was cut by 3 bases, the J end by 4 bases, with 14 bases between.

The chain links TRBV29-1 to TRBJ1-5; D unclear. There are 14 residues in the CDR3. Per the germline V gene, CDR1 is SQVTM and CDR2 is ANQGSEA. V was pared by 6 bases and J by 0 bases, with 12 bases between. The CDR3: CSVAGPDSNQPQHF. The CDR3, as DNA: TGCAGCGTGGCGGGCCCTGATAGCAATCAGCCCCAGCATTTT.

DNA for the CDR3: TGTGCCAGCAGCTTAGGATGGGGGACGACCTACGAGCAGTACTTC. Translation: CASSLGWGTTYEQYF. The V gene is TRBV7-3, the J gene TRBJ2-7; D tentatively fits TRBD1 or TRBD2 (5 bases each). The CDR3 is 15 residues long. Germline-derived CDR1 and CDR2 are SGHTA and FQGTGA. The germline V and J ends were trimmed by 2 bases and 2 bases, with 13 bases remaining between them.